This T cell receptor beta chain was captured in a study of T cell responses to AZD1222 COVID-19 vaccine (dated by TCRdb to the early 2020s). Describing the broader study: AZD1222 recipients with second doses at about 4 weeks or about 12 weeks were pooled, because spike-specific TCR depth and breadth did not differ between schedules. TCR sequencing covered some 240 trial participants: nearly 210 given two doses of AZD1222 and 26 given two doses of MenACWY control vaccine. Trial participants were enrolled into age subgroups of 18-55, 56-69 and 70-plus years, which contained around 140, 26 and 57 TCR-sequenced participants, respectively. Summary of the overall study and its limitations: Epitopes outside the regions mutated in the B.1.351 and B.1.1.7 variants were reportedly recognized by nearly half of the unique spike-specific TCRs. Conclusions about previously exposed vaccinees were limited because only six AZD1222 recipients were SARS-CoV-2 seropositive at baseline. Participants were mostly white British, with more females than males. The authors suggested clonal diversity may have been underestimated. Because no day 14 peak-response samples were available, repertoires were characterized only after the peak T cell response. Spike-specific TCR breadth and depth rose significantly after two AZD1222 doses compared with day 0 and with MenACWY recipients. The vaccine-associated CD4 TCRs covered the entire spike protein, and the dominant responses fell in regions 160-218 and 743-854. In the small 56-69-year group, the increase in depth fell short of significance, most likely because of low power.

Taken from cysteine to phenylalanine, the CDR3 has 19 residues. The entry retains the CDR3 DNA only, 57 bases that are in frame from base 1. CDR1 and CDR2, looked up from the germline V gene, are MNHEY and SVGEGT. V sheds 2 bases and J sheds 2 bases, leaving 22 bases between their ends. The label giving this sample's time point can be read as: baseline before first vaccination. Samples from vaccinated people were obtained from the UK trials COV001 and COV002, which included a single-blind randomized controlled phase 2/3 trial of AZD1222 (ChAdOx1 nCoV-19) in healthy adults. Trial participant PBMC samples were collected at day 0 and day 28 after the second dose for TCRbeta chain sequencing. The CDR3 regions of human TCRbeta chains were subjected to immunosequencing. The authors processed their data as follows. TCRs in the repertoires were matched against a reference library of SARS-CoV-2-specific TCRs that had been generated with the MIRA antigen-specificity platform. Breadth meant the fraction of unique TCRs that were SARS-CoV-2-associated, whereas depth meant the fraction of total T cells that were SARS-CoV-2-associated. Using the MIRA data, every spike-specific TCR was mapped to the spike region that the TCR reacted to and assigned to either a CD4 or a CD8 class. Log10-transformed breadth and depth values were compared by one-way ANOVA with Sidak's multiple comparisons tests. In its TCRdb copy, this immuneACCESS table keeps in-frame sequences only and misses some clones. Where compared with another copy, unresolved V genes explain less than half of these, and the others have no known cause. V and J calls plus clone size are reproduced from that table; the DNA served to infer D and trimming. The sample table shows 120,000 or so clones, and 90% are seen once. The top ten constitute 6% to 9% of the sample.

As to this clone: This clone's antigen is unknown. No clone much larger than this one lies a single base away; base qualities are absent.

This clonotype originated in an adult in good health. The chain couples TRBV6-2 or TRBV6-3 to TRBJ1-5; a tentative D match to TRBD1 spans 5 bases. The sample in question was peripheral blood, obtained on day 0 of AZD1222 vaccination. The CDR3 reads as follows: CASSYPPVTGGKGNQPQHF. The base sequence is TGTGCCAGCAGTTACCCGCCGGTGACGGGGGGGAAGGGCAATCAGCCCCAGCATTTT.